This T cell receptor beta chain is from a study of lymphopenia after photon versus proton radiotherapy. Notes on the study in general: Relative stability marked proton patients; photon patients lost diversity and naive cells. After lymphocyte nadir, photon-treated repertoires showed oligoclonal expansion, especially CD8+ Temra. Only patients who died were analyzed for survival; proton advantage is unproven.

On this clone itself: No antigen is known for it.

This CDR3 comprises 12 residues. The germline gives CDR1 SGHTA, CDR2 FQGNSA. V was shortened by 3 bases and J by 6 bases, with 6 bases between the two germline ends. Sequenced by immunoSEQ multiplex PCR; TCRdb stores in-frame clones only, minus some. The sample consists of around 160,000 clones, approximately 90% of them appearing once. The specimen comprised peripheral blood, sampled from a patient treated with photon-based radiotherapy. This clonotype was obtained from a man over 45 with gastric cancer. The V call is TRBV7-2, the J call TRBJ2-1, with D perhaps matching TRBD1 or TRBD2 (5 bases each). CDR3 residues: CASSLGVNEQFF. The DNA for the CDR3 is TGTGCCAGCAGCTTGGGGGTCAATGAGCAGTTCTTC.